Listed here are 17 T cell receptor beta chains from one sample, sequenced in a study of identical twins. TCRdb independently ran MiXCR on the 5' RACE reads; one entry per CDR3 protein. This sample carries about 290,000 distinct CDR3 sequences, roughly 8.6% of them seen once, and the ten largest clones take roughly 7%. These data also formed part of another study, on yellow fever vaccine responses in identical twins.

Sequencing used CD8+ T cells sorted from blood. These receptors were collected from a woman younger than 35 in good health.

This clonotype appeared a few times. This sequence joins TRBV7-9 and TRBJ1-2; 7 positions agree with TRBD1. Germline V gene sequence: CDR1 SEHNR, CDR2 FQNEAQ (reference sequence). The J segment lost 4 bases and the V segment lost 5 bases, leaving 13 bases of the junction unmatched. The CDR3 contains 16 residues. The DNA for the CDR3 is TGTGCCAGCAGCACCTCTCTAGAGGGACAGATCTATGGCTACACCTTC. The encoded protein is CASSTSLEGQIYGYTF.

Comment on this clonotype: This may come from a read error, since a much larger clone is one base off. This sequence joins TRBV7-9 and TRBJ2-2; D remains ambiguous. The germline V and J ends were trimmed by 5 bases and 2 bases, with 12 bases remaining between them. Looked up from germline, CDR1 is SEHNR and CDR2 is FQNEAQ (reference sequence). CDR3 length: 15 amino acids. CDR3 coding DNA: TGTGCCAGCAGCCCGCAGACGGATAACACCGGGGAGCTGTTTTTT. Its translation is CASSPQTDNTGELFF.

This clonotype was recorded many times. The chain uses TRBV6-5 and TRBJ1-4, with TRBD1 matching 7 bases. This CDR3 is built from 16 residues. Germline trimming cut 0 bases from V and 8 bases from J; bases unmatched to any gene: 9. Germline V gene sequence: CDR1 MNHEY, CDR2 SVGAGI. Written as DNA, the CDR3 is TGTGCCAGCAGTTACTCCGGAGGGGGCGTAGGGGAAAAACTGTTTTTT. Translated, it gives CASSYSGGGVGEKLFF.

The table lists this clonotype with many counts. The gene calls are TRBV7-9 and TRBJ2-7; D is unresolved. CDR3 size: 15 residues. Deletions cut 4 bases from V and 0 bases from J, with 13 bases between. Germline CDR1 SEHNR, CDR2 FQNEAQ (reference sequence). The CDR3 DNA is TGTGCCAGCAGCTCCCGGCCCGTGGTCTCCTACGAGCAGTACTTC. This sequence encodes CASSSRPVVSYEQYF.

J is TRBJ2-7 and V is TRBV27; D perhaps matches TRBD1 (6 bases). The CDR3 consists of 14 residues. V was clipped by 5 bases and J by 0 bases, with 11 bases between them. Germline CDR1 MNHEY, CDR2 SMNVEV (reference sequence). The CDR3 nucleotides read TGTGCCAGCAGTGTGACAGGCTACTCCTACGAGCAGTACTTC. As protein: CASSVTGYSYEQYF.

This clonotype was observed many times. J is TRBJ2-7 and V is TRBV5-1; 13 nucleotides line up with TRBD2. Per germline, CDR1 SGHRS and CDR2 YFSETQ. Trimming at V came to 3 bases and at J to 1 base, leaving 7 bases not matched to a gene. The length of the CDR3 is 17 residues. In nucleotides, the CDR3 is TGCGCCAGCAGCTCCCCGGGGACTAGCGGGGCTTCCTACGAGCAGTACTTC. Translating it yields CASSSPGTSGASYEQYF.

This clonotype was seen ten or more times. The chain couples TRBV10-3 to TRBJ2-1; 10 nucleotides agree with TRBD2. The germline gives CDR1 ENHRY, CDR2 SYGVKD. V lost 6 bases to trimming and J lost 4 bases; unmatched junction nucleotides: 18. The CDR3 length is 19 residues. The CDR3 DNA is TGTGCCATCAGAGTAGCGGGGGGCTCAGAGTCCGGGCATTACAATGAGCAGTTCTTC. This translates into CAIRVAGGSESGHYNEQFF.

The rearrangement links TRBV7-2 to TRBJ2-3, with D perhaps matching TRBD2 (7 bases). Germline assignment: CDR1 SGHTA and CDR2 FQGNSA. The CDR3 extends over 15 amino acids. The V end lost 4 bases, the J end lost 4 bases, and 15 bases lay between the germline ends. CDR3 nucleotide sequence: TGTGCCAGCAGCTGGGGGGGGGCCGGGCCAGATACGCAGTATTTT. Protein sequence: CASSWGGAGPDTQYF.

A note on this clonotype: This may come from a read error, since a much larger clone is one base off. The CDR3 DNA is TGCAGGCTCCGTCACGCGAACACCGGGGAGCTGTTTTTT. It specifies CRLRHANTGELFF. J is TRBJ2-2 and V is TRBV29-1; D is uncertain. The CDR3 runs to 13 residues. The germline V gene encodes CDR1 SQVTM and CDR2 ANQGSEA.

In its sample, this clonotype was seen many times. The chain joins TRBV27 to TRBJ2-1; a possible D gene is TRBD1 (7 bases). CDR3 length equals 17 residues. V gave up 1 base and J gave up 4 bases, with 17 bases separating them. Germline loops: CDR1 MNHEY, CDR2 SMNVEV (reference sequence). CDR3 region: CASSLFVGGTEYNEQFF. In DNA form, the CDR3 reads TGTGCCAGCAGTTTATTTGTCGGCGGGACAGAGTACAATGAGCAGTTCTTC.

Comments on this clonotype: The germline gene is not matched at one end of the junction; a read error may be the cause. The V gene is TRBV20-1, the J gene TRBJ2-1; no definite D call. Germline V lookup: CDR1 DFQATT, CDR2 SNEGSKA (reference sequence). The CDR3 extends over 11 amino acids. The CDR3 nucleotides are TGCAGTGCCAGAGACGGAAGTGAGCAGTTCTTC. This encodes CSARDGSEQFF.

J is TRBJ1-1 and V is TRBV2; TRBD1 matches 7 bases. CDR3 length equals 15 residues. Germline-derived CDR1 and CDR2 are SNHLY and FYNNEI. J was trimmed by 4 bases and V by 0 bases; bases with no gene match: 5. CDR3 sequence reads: CASSEAPGGSTEAFF. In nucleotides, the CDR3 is TGTGCCAGCAGTGAAGCGCCAGGGGGAAGCACTGAAGCTTTCTTT.

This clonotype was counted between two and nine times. DNA for the CDR3: TGCAGCGTGGAGGGACTAGCCAACTCCGCCACCTACGAGCAGTACTTC. Translated, it gives CSVEGLANSATYEQYF. J is TRBJ2-7 and V is TRBV29-1; 9 positions agree with TRBD2. Germline CDR1 and CDR2: SQVTM and ANQGSEA. With V trimmed by 6 bases and J by 2 bases, 14 bases remained unmatched. The CDR3 consists of 16 residues.

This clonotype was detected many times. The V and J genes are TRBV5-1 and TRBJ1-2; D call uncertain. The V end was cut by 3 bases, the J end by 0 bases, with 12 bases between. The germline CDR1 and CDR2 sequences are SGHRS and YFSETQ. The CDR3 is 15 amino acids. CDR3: CASSSQTRTNYGYTF. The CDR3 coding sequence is TGCGCCAGCAGCTCCCAAACACGTACTAACTATGGCTACACCTTC.

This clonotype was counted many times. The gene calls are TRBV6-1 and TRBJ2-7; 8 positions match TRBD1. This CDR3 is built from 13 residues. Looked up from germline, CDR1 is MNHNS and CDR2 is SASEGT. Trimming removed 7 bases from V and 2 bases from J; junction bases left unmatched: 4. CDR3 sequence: CASKDRGPYEQYF. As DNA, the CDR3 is TGTGCCAGCAAAGACAGGGGACCCTACGAGCAGTACTTC.

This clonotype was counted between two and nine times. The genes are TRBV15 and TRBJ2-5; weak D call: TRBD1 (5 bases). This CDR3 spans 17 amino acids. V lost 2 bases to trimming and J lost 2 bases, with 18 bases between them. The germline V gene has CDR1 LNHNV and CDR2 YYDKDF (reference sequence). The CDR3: CATSRLTVFNGQETQYF. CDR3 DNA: TGTGCCACCAGCAGACTGACAGTGTTTAACGGACAAGAGACCCAGTACTTC. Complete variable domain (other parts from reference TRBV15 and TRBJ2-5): DAMVIQNPRYQVTQFGKPVTLSCSQTLNHNVMYWYQQKSSQAPKLLFHYYDKDFNNEADTPDNFQSRRPNTSFCFLDIRSPGLGDTAMYLCATSRLTVFNGQETQYFGPGTRLLVL.

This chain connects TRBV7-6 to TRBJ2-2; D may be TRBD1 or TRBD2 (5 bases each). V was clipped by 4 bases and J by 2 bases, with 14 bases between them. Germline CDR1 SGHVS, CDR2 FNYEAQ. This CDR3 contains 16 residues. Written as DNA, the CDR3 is TGTGCCAGCAGCTCGTTCGAGAGGGGTAACACCGGGGAGCTGTTTTTT. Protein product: CASSSFERGNTGELFF.